The source of this T cell receptor (beta chain) is a study of blood T cell repertoires in COVID-19. Study summary: COVID-19 samples collected from the United States, Italy and Spain covered acute and convalescent phases. T cells, B-cell-depleted T cells, or PBMCs supplied cDNA or gDNA.

Original processing methods: Estimation of nucleated cell counts relied on the amplification of reference gene primers. TCRdb's table, derived via immunoSEQ multiplex PCR, lists solely in-frame clones and lacks some. V and J calls plus clone size are reproduced from that table; the DNA served to infer D and trimming. The data hold roughly 220,000 clones, with roughly 84% observed a single time. This clone is medium-sized. Germline lookup yields CDR1 SQVTM and CDR2 ANQGSEA. The CDR3 has 15 amino acids. With 7 bases clipped from V and 2 bases from J, the junction kept 11 bases outside the gene matches. This receptor was identified in a woman aged 55-75 years who had recovered from COVID-19. V gene TRBV29-1 combines with J gene TRBJ2-3; 8 nucleotides agree with TRBD1. The sample taken for sequencing was peripheral blood. CDR3 nucleotides: TGCAGCGCAGCCCCCCAGGGGGCACCCACAGATACGCAGTATTTT. Translating gives CSAAPQGAPTDTQYF.